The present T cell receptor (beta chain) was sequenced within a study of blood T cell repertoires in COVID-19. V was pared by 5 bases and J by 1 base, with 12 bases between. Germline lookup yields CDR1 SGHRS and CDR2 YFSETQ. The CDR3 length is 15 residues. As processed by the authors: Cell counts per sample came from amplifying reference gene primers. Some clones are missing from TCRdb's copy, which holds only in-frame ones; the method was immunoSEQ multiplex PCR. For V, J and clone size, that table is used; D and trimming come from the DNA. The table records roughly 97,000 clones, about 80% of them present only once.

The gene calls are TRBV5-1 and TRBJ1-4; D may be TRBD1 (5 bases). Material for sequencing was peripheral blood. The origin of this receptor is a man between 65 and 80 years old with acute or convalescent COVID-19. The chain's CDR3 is CASSSGRVTNEKLFF. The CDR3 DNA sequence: TGCGCCAGCAGTTCCGGCAGGGTAACTAATGAAAAACTGTTTTTT.